Only a few counts were recorded for the clone carrying this T cell receptor (beta chain). Its antigen is unknown. The entry originates in a study of cytomegalovirus exposure and HLA in healthy donors. PCR employed 60 Vbeta and 13 Jbeta primers. Sequencing used immunoSEQ multiplex PCR; TCRdb keeps in-frame clones, though not all of them. The sample yields 100,000 to 150,000 clones, about 8.5% seen once. The study, taken as a whole, reports: Analysis performed later found more than 15,000 TCR beta sequences associated with HLA alleles at 0.05 false discovery rate.

Germline loops: CDR1 GTSNPN, CDR2 SVGIG (reference sequence). Trimming cost V 2 bases and J 2 bases, with 25 bases left between them. The CDR3 is 18 amino acids. The chain carries TRBV30 and TRBJ2-7; the D is unclear. The sample taken for sequencing was PBMCs. The sequence was collected from a man aged 35 to 55 in good health and CMV-seronegative. The CDR3, as DNA: TGTGCCTGGAGTCCCATGGAGCATTCTCTATTTATCACCTACGAGCAGTACTTC. This encodes CAWSPMEHSLFITYEQYF.